Presented here are 27 T cell receptor beta chains from one specimen sequenced in a study of CD8+ T cells in alopecia areata. Extraction and reverse transcription of RNA yielded cDNA as the sequencing template. The data were produced by immunoSEQ multiplex PCR, yet TCRdb's version contains in-frame clones alone and is incomplete. Recorded here are around 110,000 clones, none singletons. What was sequenced was lesional skin. The receptor source for this set is a C3H/HeJ mouse with alopecia areata. The MHC haplotype of this mouse line is H2-k.

This clone was detected only a few times. DNA and listed protein disagree at residue 14, so the protein shown here was translated from the DNA. The genes and germline here are from mouse. The read terminates 3 residues before the CDR3 end, so the remaining end is supplied by the germline J gene. The chain employs TRBV19 and TRBJ1-3; tentatively, D is TRBD1 (5 bases). CDR1 is FNHDT, CDR2 SITEND, per germline (reference sequence). CDR3 length equals 17 residues. With 0 bases removed from V and 0 bases from J, the gap between germline ends came to 13 bases. The chain's CDR3 is CASSIAIKGNSGNTLYF. Partial CDR3 DNA: TGTGCCAGCAGTATAGCTATAAAGGGGAATTCTGGAAATACG.

This clone was counted many times. Each gene name is a mouse one. The part of the CDR3 DNA that was read is TGTGCCAGCGGCGGGACAAAATAT. It codes for CASGGTKY. The full CDR3 is CASGGTKYEQYF. The rearrangement joins TRBV13-2 to TRBJ2-7; D is possibly TRBD1 (6 bases). The read comes to an end 4 residues before the CDR3 does, leaving the germline J gene to fill in the end. There are 12 residues in the CDR3. Germline values: CDR1 NNHNN, CDR2 SYGAGS (reference sequence).

With respect to this clone: Gene names refer to mouse genes. The read halts 4 residues ahead of the CDR3 end, with the missing end drawn from the germline J gene. The V gene is TRBV13-3, the J gene TRBJ2-4; a weak D match, TRBD2 (6 bases). The germline gives CDR1 NNHDY, CDR2 SYVADS. The CDR3 is 16 amino acids. V was pared by 0 bases and J by 0 bases, with 11 bases between. The covered CDR3 bases are TGTGCCAGCAGTGATGCGATGTGGGGGAGTCAAAAC. Translating it yields CASSDAMWGSQN. The full CDR3 sequence reads CASSDAMWGSQNTLYF.

This clone was counted ten times or more. The protein listed by TCRdb differs at residue 13 from the translated DNA, so the DNA translation is shown. These gene names are mouse names. The read terminates 3 residues ahead of where the CDR3 ends, so the germline J gene completes it. The J gene is TRBJ1-3, the V gene TRBV13-3, with D tentatively TRBD1 (5 bases). V was cut by 2 bases and J by 0 bases, with 12 bases left in between. Per the germline V gene, CDR1 is NNHDY and CDR2 is SYVADS. CDR3 length equals 16 residues. The chain's CDR3 is CASSEGGLFSGNTLYF. Partial CDR3 DNA: TGTGCCAGCAGTGAGGGGGGACTATTTTCTGGAAATACG.

In this sample, this clone turned up a few times. All gene names here are mouse names. The read gets to within 4 residues of the CDR3 end, and the germline J gene fills in the rest. The chain has TRBV14 and TRBJ2-5; TRBD2 matches at 12 bases. Germline V gene lookup returns CDR1 SGHDT and CDR2 FRDEAV. This CDR3 is 15 amino acids long. The CDR3 bases that were read are TGTGCCAGCAGCCCTAGACTGGGGGGGCTGGAC. It encodes CASSPRLGGLD. The whole CDR3 reads CASSPRLGGLDTQYF.

This clone was observed a handful of times. The listed genes are named as in mouse. The CDR3 end lies 4 residues beyond the end of the read and is filled in from the germline J gene. This chain uses TRBV1 with TRBJ2-2, with D possibly TRBD1 on 6 matching bases. Germline V gene lookup returns CDR1 NSQYPW and CDR2 LRSPGD (reference sequence). CDR3 length equals 15 residues. Trimming left V 2 bases short and J 4 bases short, with 11 bases between. This chain's CDR3 is CTCSASGVGTGQLYF. The part of the CDR3 DNA that was read is TGCACCTGCAGTGCATCAGGGGTGGGCACCGGG. Based on the CDR3 plus reference TRBV1 and TRBJ2-2, the full variable domain is VTLLEQNPRWRLVPRGQAVNLRCILKNSQYPWMSWYQQDLQKQLQWLFTLRSPGDKEVKSLPGADYLATRVTDTELRLQVANMSQGRTLYCTCSASGVGTGQLYFGEGSKLTVL.

This clone has just a few counts. The gene names given are mouse names. The read terminates 4 residues before the CDR3 end, so the remaining end is supplied by the germline J gene. The rearrangement links TRBV19 to TRBJ1-4, with D possibly TRBD1 on 6 matching bases. Germline loops: CDR1 FNHDT, CDR2 SITEND (reference sequence). The V and J ends lost 6 bases and 3 bases respectively, with 12 bases between them. This CDR3 has 14 amino acids. CDR3 bases read: TGTGCCAGCACCGTACAGGGCCCCAACGAA. Translated, it gives CASTVQGPNE. In full, the CDR3 reads CASTVQGPNERLFF.

Concerning this clone: The germline and genes are mouse ones. The read gets to within 4 residues of the CDR3 end, and the germline J gene fills in the rest. V and J are TRBV17 and TRBJ2-7; D remains unclear. The ends were cut back, 5 bases at V and 0 bases at J, with 8 bases in the middle. This CDR3 is built from 13 residues. Germline V CDR1 and CDR2: MNHDT, YYDKIL. CDR3 in amino acids: CASSLVSSYEQYF. The sequenced CDR3 bases are TGTGCTAGCAGTCTCGTCAGCTCCTAT.

This clone was counted between two and nine times. Mouse names are used for the genes. The CDR3 goes on 4 residues after the read ends, and that part is filled in from the germline J gene. This rearrangement joins TRBV13-3 to TRBJ2-7; 8 bases map to TRBD1. Looked up from germline, CDR1 is NNHDY and CDR2 is SYVADS. This CDR3 has 14 residues. The ends lost 3 bases at V and 3 bases at J; junction bases unmatched: 5. The CDR3 reads CASSGGQGDYEQYF. The covered CDR3 bases are TGTGCCAGCAGTGGCGGACAGGGAGACTAT.

This clone has just a few counts. Gene labels here are mouse ones. The CDR3 goes on 4 residues after the read ends, and that part is filled in from the germline J gene. The genes are TRBV19 and TRBJ2-7; TRBD2 matches 9 bases. CDR3 length: 14 residues. Germline V gene lookup returns CDR1 FNHDT and CDR2 SITEND (reference sequence). CDR3 bases read: TGTGCCAGCAGTCCCGACTGGGGGCAGTAT. Translated: CASSPDWGQY. The CDR3 in full is CASSPDWGQYEQYF.

Regarding this clone: Gene names are the mouse ones. The read halts 4 residues ahead of the CDR3 end, with the missing end drawn from the germline J gene. The V gene is TRBV13-3, the J gene TRBJ2-5; the D is unclear. Germline V lookup: CDR1 NNHDY, CDR2 SYVADS. The CDR3 spans 11 residues. This CDR3 is CATQAEDTQYF. The part of the CDR3 DNA that was read is TGTGCCACCCAGGCAGAAGAC. Combining the CDR3 with reference TRBV13-3 and TRBJ2-5 gives the whole variable domain EAAVTQSPRSKVAVTGGKVTLSCHQTNNHDYMYWYRQDTGHGLRLIHYSYVADSTEKGDIPDGYKASRPSQENFSLILELASLSQTAVYFCATQAEDTQYFGPGTRLLVL.

This clone was detected many times. The genes and germline here are from mouse. The DNA ends 4 residues before the CDR3 does, and the rest of the CDR3 is filled in from the germline J gene. This chain connects TRBV19 to TRBJ2-4; TRBD2 matches at 10 bases. The J segment lost 0 bases and the V segment lost 4 bases, leaving 2 bases of the junction unmatched. The CDR3 has 15 amino acids. Germline V gives CDR1 FNHDT, CDR2 SITEND (reference sequence). CDR3 in amino acids: CASSRTGGSQNTLYF. CDR3 DNA, as far as it was read: TGTGCCAGCAGTCGGACTGGGGGTAGTCAAAAC.

Points on this clone: Genes here carry mouse names. The read comes to an end 4 residues before the CDR3 does, leaving the germline J gene to fill in the end. V is TRBV19 and J is TRBJ2-3; D not certain. Germline V gives CDR1 FNHDT, CDR2 SITEND (reference sequence). The V and J ends lost 1 base and 0 bases respectively, with 6 bases between them. CDR3 size: 14 residues. CDR3 sequence reads: CASSILTSAETLYF. CDR3 DNA, as far as it was read: TGTGCCAGCAGTATACTTACTAGTGCAGAA.

Points on this clone: The gene symbols are mouse symbols. The read halts 4 residues ahead of the CDR3 end, with the missing end drawn from the germline J gene. The rearrangement uses TRBV19 and TRBJ2-2; 8 nucleotides match TRBD2. Germline lookup yields CDR1 FNHDT and CDR2 SITEND (reference sequence). The CDR3 is 15 residues long. V gave up 3 bases and J gave up 1 base; unmatched junction bases: 2. CDR3 DNA, as far as it was read: TGTGCCAGCAGTAGACTGGGGAAAAACACCGGG. Translated, it gives CASSRLGKNTG. The whole CDR3 is CASSRLGKNTGQLYF.

As concerns this clone: The gene names given are mouse names. The CDR3 end falls 4 residues outside the read, so it is completed with the germline J gene. This rearrangement joins TRBV31 to TRBJ2-7, with D maybe TRBD2 (7 bases). Trimming removed 0 bases at V and 2 bases at J, with 11 bases between. The V gene's germline CDR1 is GKSSPN and CDR2 SITVG. The CDR3 is made up of 14 amino acids. CDR3 protein: CAWSLPGGTYEQYF. The sequenced CDR3 bases are TGTGCCTGGAGTCTTCCTGGGGGCACCTAT.

Ten or more counts support this clone. All gene names here are mouse names. The read comes to an end 4 residues before the CDR3 does, leaving the germline J gene to fill in the end. The chain combines TRBV13-3 with TRBJ1-1; 9 nucleotides agree with TRBD1. Germline V gives CDR1 NNHDY, CDR2 SYVADS. This CDR3 contains 16 residues. V shed 1 base and J 1 base; nucleotides not matched to a gene: 5. CDR3 residues: CASSDLGQGGNTEVFF. The CDR3 bases that were read are TGTGCCAGCAGTGATCTGGGACAGGGAGGGAACACA.

There are a few counts of this clone. Gene and germline names: mouse. The read falls 4 residues short of the CDR3 end, and the missing part is taken from the germline J gene. V and J are TRBV19 and TRBJ2-1, with no clear D. Per germline, CDR1 FNHDT and CDR2 SITEND (reference sequence). Trimming removed 2 bases at V and 5 bases at J, with 8 bases between. The CDR3 loop spans 13 amino acids. CDR3 bases read: TGTGCCAGCAGTATGATCACAAATGCT. It is translated as CASSMITNA. The complete CDR3 protein is CASSMITNAEQFF.

To note about this clone: The genes and germline here are from mouse. The DNA ends 4 residues before the CDR3 does, and the rest of the CDR3 is filled in from the germline J gene. The chain has TRBV13-3 and TRBJ2-4; 7 bases are shared with TRBD1. Losses at the gene ends were 6 bases for V and 1 base for J; bases not matched to a gene: 5. The CDR3 is 14 residues long. Germline loops: CDR1 NNHDY, CDR2 SYVADS. CDR3 DNA, as far as it was read: TGTGCCAGCACCGACAGGGAAGGTCAAAAC. This codes for CASTDREGQN. The full CDR3 is CASTDREGQNTLYF.

This clone has ten or more counts. The gene names here belong to mouse. The CDR3 is cut off 4 residues early in the read; its end comes from the germline J gene. The chain carries TRBV13-3 and TRBJ1-1; TRBD1 is a possible D gene (5 bases). Germline lookup yields CDR1 NNHDY and CDR2 SYVADS. CDR3 size: 12 residues. The CDR3 DNA, read in part, is TGTGCCAGCAGTCCAGGACAAAAA. Translating gives CASSPGQK. The whole CDR3 sequence is CASSPGQKEVFF.

This clone was detected a few times. The genes and germline here are from mouse. The CDR3 end lies 4 residues beyond the end of the read and is filled in from the germline J gene. The chain employs TRBV17 and TRBJ2-1; 9 bases match TRBD2. The CDR3 is 15 amino acids. Germline lookup yields CDR1 MNHDT and CDR2 YYDKIL. The CDR3 loop reads CASSIDWGREAEQFF. Incomplete CDR3 DNA: TGTGCTAGCAGTATCGACTGGGGGCGAGAGGCT. Based on the CDR3 plus reference TRBV17 and TRBJ2-1, the full variable domain is DTTVKQNPRYKLARVGKPVNLICSQTMNHDTMYWYQKKPNQAPKLLLFYYDKILNREADTFEKFQSSRPNNSFCSLYIGSAGLEYSAMYLCASSIDWGREAEQFFGPGTRLTVL.

The table lists this clone with a few counts. A mismatch at residue 13 separates the TCRdb protein from the translated DNA, so the protein presented here was translated from the DNA. The germline and genes are mouse ones. The read is 3 residues too short to cover the CDR3 end, so that end is filled in from the germline J gene. The V call is TRBV13-3, the J call TRBJ1-3; D gene uncertain. The CDR3 spans 16 residues. Germline lookup yields CDR1 NNHDY and CDR2 SYVADS. The V and J ends lost 1 base and 0 bases respectively, with 11 bases between them. CDR3 protein: CASSDPTQNSGNTLYF. The CDR3 bases that were read are TGTGCCAGCAGTGATCCCACACAAAATTCTGGAAATACG.

This clone was observed a handful of times. Gene labels here are mouse ones. The missing CDR3 end, 4 residues past where the read stops, is filled in from the germline J gene. The chain links TRBV19 to TRBJ2-1; 7 nucleotides match TRBD1. CDR3 length: 13 amino acids. CDR1 is FNHDT, CDR2 SITEND, per germline (reference sequence). CDR3 bases read: TGTGCCAGCAGTCTCCAGGGGGAGGCT. Translation gives CASSLQGEA. The CDR3 as a whole reads CASSLQGEAEQFF.

Many counts were recorded for this clone. Gene names and germline refer to mouse. The missing CDR3 end, 4 residues past where the read stops, is filled in from the germline J gene. The genes are TRBV13-1 and TRBJ1-4, with 7 nucleotides matching TRBD1. The CDR3 loop spans 16 amino acids. CDR1 NSHNY and CDR2 SYGAGN come from the germline V gene. The V gene end was trimmed by 3 bases and the J gene end by 0 bases; junction bases not matched to a gene: 5. Partial CDR3 DNA: TGTGCCAGCAGTGGGGACAGATCCTTTTCCAACGAA. Protein sequence: CASSGDRSFSNE. The full CDR3 protein reads CASSGDRSFSNERLFF.

This clone was seen ten or more times. Gene names follow the mouse nomenclature. The CDR3 is cut off 4 residues early in the read; its end comes from the germline J gene. This chain links TRBV13-3 with TRBJ2-1; 9 nucleotides agree with TRBD2. Germline CDR1 NNHDY, CDR2 SYVADS. Trimming took 3 bases from V and 0 from J; bases not matched to a gene: 4. The CDR3 extends over 16 amino acids. CDR3 loop: CASSATGGNNYAEQFF. The covered CDR3 bases are TGTGCCAGCAGTGCGACTGGGGGTAATAACTATGCT.

This clone came up a few times. The gene names given are mouse names. The read halts 4 residues ahead of the CDR3 end, with the missing end drawn from the germline J gene. The chain uses TRBV13-3 and TRBJ2-7, with D perhaps matching TRBD1 (6 bases). In germline, CDR1 is NNHDY, CDR2 SYVADS. The CDR3 contains 14 residues. This CDR3 reads CASSDVGEGDEQYF. The CDR3 bases that were read are TGTGCCAGCAGTGATGTCGGGGAGGGGGAT.

This clone was seen a few times. The protein given in TCRdb and the translation of the DNA differ at residue 11, and the sequence presented here derives from the DNA. Mouse names are used for the genes. The sequenced fragment ends 3 residues before the CDR3 boundary, so the rest is inferred from the germline J gene. The rearrangement uses TRBV13-3 and TRBJ1-6, with D unresolved. TRBJ1-6 is identified as an open reading frame with a role that is uncertain. Deletions cut 1 base from V and 5 bases from J, with 7 bases between. The CDR3 has 14 residues. From germline, CDR1 is NNHDY and CDR2 SYVADS. CDR3 DNA (partial): TGTGCCAGCAGTGATCCCAGAAATAATTCGCCC. As protein: CASSDPRNNSP. The full CDR3 sequence reads CASSDPRNNSPLYF.

This clone was counted only a few times. The germline and genes are mouse ones. The sequenced fragment ends 4 residues before the CDR3 boundary, so the rest is inferred from the germline J gene. This sequence joins TRBV1 and TRBJ2-1; TRBD1 agrees at 7 bases. CDR3 size: 15 residues. The germline gives CDR1 NSQYPW, CDR2 LRSPGD (reference sequence). The CDR3 DNA, read in part, is TGCACCTGCAGTGCAGATTGGGACAGAGGAGCT. Translation gives CTCSADWDRGA. The CDR3 as a whole reads CTCSADWDRGAEQFF.